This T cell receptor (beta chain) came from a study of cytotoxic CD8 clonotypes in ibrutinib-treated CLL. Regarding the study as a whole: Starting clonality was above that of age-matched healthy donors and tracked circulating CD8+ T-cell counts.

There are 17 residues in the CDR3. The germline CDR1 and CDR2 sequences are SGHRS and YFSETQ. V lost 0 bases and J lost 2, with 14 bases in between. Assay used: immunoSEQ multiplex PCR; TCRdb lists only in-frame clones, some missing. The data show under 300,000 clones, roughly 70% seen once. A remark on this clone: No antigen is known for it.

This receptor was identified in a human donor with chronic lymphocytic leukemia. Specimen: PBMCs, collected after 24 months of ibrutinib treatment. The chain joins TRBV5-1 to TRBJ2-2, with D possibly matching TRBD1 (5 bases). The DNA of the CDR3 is TGCGCCAGCAGCTTGGAGTGGGGCGAATACAACACCGGGGAGCTGTTTTTT. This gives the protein CASSLEWGEYNTGELFF. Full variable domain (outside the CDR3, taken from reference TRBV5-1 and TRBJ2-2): KAGVTQTPRYLIKTRGQQVTLSCSPISGHRSVSWYQQTPGQGLQFLFEYFSETQRNKGNFPGRFSGRQFSNSRSEMNVSTLELGDSALYLCASSLEWGEYNTGELFFGEGSRLTVL.